This entry lists 13 T cell receptor beta chains sequenced from one sample in a study of memory B cells and T cells in multiple sclerosis. The assay was immunoSEQ multiplex PCR, and TCRdb's table has in-frame clones only and misses some. The table lists 15,000 or so clones, around 70% of them singletons, with around 2.5% in the top ten. Material: memory (CD45RO+) CD4+ T cells from blood. The receptors originated from a human donor with multiple sclerosis.

This clone turned up a few times. The chain is built from TRBV28 and TRBJ2-1, with a tentative D call TRBD2 (5 bases). CDR1 and CDR2 (germline): MDHEN, SYDVKM. V shed 6 bases and J shed 1 base, with 7 bases lying between them. The CDR3 contains 13 residues. In nucleotides, the CDR3 is TGTGCCAGCAGAGCGGCTTCCTACAATGAGCAGTTCTTC. This translates into CASRAASYNEQFF.

The chain couples TRBV7-8 to TRBJ2-7, with 7 bases fitting TRBD1. V gave up 1 base and J gave up 4 bases; unmatched junction bases: 1. The CDR3 extends over 13 amino acids. Germline values: CDR1 SGHVS, CDR2 FQNEAQ. CDR3 sequence reads: CASSLDRGYEQYF. CDR3 sequence (DNA): TGTGCCAGCAGCTTAGACAGGGGATACGAGCAGTACTTC.

The chain employs TRBV5-1 and TRBJ2-1; the D gene is possibly TRBD2 (5 bases). The CDR3 contains 14 residues. Germline V gives CDR1 SGHRS, CDR2 YFSETQ. V was trimmed by 5 bases and J by 6 bases, leaving 15 bases between them. The CDR3 nucleotides are TGCGCCAGCAGGATTCTTACTAGTAGCAATGAGCAGTTCTTC. The encoded protein is CASRILTSSNEQFF. Supplemented by reference TRBV5-1 and TRBJ2-1, the full variable domain reads KAGVTQTPRYLIKTRGQQVTLSCSPISGHRSVSWYQQTPGQGLQFLFEYFSETQRNKGNFPGRFSGRQFSNSRSEMNVSTLELGDSALYLCASRILTSSNEQFFGPGTRLTVL.

V usage is TRBV2 and J usage is TRBJ1-5; tentative D call: TRBD1 (5 bases). The V end lost 4 bases, the J end lost 2 bases, and 12 bases lay between the germline ends. The CDR3 has 15 amino acids. Germline V CDR1 and CDR2: SNHLY, FYNNEI. CDR3 sequence (DNA): TGTGCCAGCAGTGCGTCGGGGGTCCGCAATCAGCCCCAGCATTTT. This translates into CASSASGVRNQPQHF.

This chain connects TRBV2 to TRBJ2-3; D ambiguous. This CDR3 contains 12 residues. Trimming removed 3 bases at V and 4 bases at J, with 5 bases between. Germline V gives CDR1 SNHLY, CDR2 FYNNEI. CDR3 sequence reads: CASSESSDTQYF. The CDR3 bases are TGTGCCAGCAGTGAGTCGTCAGATACGCAGTATTTT. Full variable domain (rest looked up from reference TRBV2 and TRBJ2-3): EPEVTQTPSHQVTQMGQEVILRCVPISNHLYFYWYRQILGQKVEFLVSFYNNEISEKSEIFDDQFSVERPDGSNFTLKIRSTKLEDSAMYFCASSESSDTQYFGPGTRLTVL.

This clone was found a few times. CDR3: CASSVGAGVTDTQYF. The CDR3, as DNA: TGTGCCAGCAGCGTAGGAGCGGGAGTTACAGATACGCAGTATTTT. The rearrangement uses TRBV9 and TRBJ2-3; 8 nucleotides match TRBD2. Trimming removed 0 bases from V and 3 bases from J; junction bases left unmatched: 3. Germline V gene data show CDR1 as SGDLS and CDR2 as YYNGEE. The CDR3 extends over 15 amino acids.

The rearrangement uses TRBV29-1 and TRBJ1-5, with D maybe TRBD1 (5 bases). Germline V CDR1 and CDR2: SQVTM, ANQGSEA. CDR3 length: 13 amino acids. The V end lost 6 bases, the J end lost 2 bases, and 11 bases lay between the germline ends. In nucleotides, the CDR3 is TGCAGCGTCAGGGAGGTTGGCAATCAGCCCCAGCATTTT. Translating gives CSVREVGNQPQHF. Together with reference TRBV29-1 and TRBJ1-5, the CDR3 gives the full variable domain: SAVISQKPSRDICQRGTSLTIQCQVDSQVTMMFWYRQQPGQSLTLIATANQGSEATYESGFVIDKFPISRPNLTFSTLTVSNMSPEDSSIYLCSVREVGNQPQHFGDGTRLSIL.

This clone was seen a single time. The chain uses TRBV6-6 and TRBJ1-3; D is unresolved. CDR3 length: 13 residues. V was pared by 4 bases and J by 0 bases, with 4 bases between. Germline CDR1 reads MNHNY; CDR2 reads SVGAGI (reference sequence). This CDR3 reads CASSSFSGNTIYF. The CDR3 bases are TGTGCCAGCAGTTCCTTCTCTGGAAACACCATATATTTT.

The V call is TRBV5-1, the J call TRBJ2-7; TRBD1 matches at 9 bases. V shed 2 bases, J shed 5 bases, and the junction held 11 bases outside the gene matches. The CDR3 runs 16 residues. CDR1 is SGHRS and CDR2 is YFSETQ in the germline V gene. The CDR3 DNA sequence: TGCGCCAGCAGCTTTAGTCCGGGACAGGGAGGAAACGAGCAGTACTTC. This sequence encodes CASSFSPGQGGNEQYF.

This clone was counted a few times. This chain connects TRBV6-5 to TRBJ2-7; D not resolved. The CDR3 runs 14 residues. Germline V CDR1 and CDR2: MNHEY, SVGAGI. V lost 5 bases, J lost 3 bases, and 14 bases lay in between. The CDR3 reads CASSQLGPHYEQYF. CDR3 bases: TGTGCCAGCAGTCAGTTGGGCCCACACTACGAGCAGTACTTC.

V is TRBV19 and J is TRBJ2-3, with D perhaps matching TRBD1 (5 bases). The germline CDR1 and CDR2 sequences are LNHDA and SQIVND (reference sequence). The length of the CDR3 is 19 residues. V was trimmed by 0 bases and J by 0 bases, leaving 19 bases between them. CDR3 DNA sequence: TGTGCCAGTAGTATAGATTTGCGTTGGACATCAACTAGCACAGATACGCAGTATTTT. It is translated as CASSIDLRWTSTSTDTQYF. The whole variable domain, remainder taken from reference TRBV19 and TRBJ2-3, is DGGITQSPKYLFRKEGQNVTLSCEQNLNHDAMYWYRQDPGQGLRLIYYSQIVNDFQKGDIAEGYSVSREKKESFPLTVTSAQKNPTAFYLCASSIDLRWTSTSTDTQYFGPGTRLTVL.

DNA of the CDR3: TGTGCCAGCAGTTTAGCTACTAGCGGCCGCTACGAGCAGTACTTC. This sequence encodes CASSLATSGRYEQYF. The chain has TRBV28 and TRBJ2-7, with 8 bases that match TRBD2. Trimming at V came to 2 bases and at J to 3 bases, leaving 6 bases not matched to a gene. The CDR3 runs 15 residues. The germline V gene has CDR1 MDHEN and CDR2 SYDVKM.

The rearrangement uses TRBV5-1 and TRBJ1-5; D is unclear. Trimming removed 2 bases from V and 1 base from J, with 13 bases in between. This CDR3 contains 16 residues. Germline CDR1 is SGHRS and CDR2 is YFSETQ. The chain's CDR3 is CASSLGSGGSNQPQHF. The CDR3 DNA follows: TGCGCCAGCAGCTTAGGTTCAGGAGGCAGCAATCAGCCCCAGCATTTT. Complete variable domain (other parts from reference TRBV5-1 and TRBJ1-5): KAGVTQTPRYLIKTRGQQVTLSCSPISGHRSVSWYQQTPGQGLQFLFEYFSETQRNKGNFPGRFSGRQFSNSRSEMNVSTLELGDSALYLCASSLGSGGSNQPQHFGDGTRLSIL.